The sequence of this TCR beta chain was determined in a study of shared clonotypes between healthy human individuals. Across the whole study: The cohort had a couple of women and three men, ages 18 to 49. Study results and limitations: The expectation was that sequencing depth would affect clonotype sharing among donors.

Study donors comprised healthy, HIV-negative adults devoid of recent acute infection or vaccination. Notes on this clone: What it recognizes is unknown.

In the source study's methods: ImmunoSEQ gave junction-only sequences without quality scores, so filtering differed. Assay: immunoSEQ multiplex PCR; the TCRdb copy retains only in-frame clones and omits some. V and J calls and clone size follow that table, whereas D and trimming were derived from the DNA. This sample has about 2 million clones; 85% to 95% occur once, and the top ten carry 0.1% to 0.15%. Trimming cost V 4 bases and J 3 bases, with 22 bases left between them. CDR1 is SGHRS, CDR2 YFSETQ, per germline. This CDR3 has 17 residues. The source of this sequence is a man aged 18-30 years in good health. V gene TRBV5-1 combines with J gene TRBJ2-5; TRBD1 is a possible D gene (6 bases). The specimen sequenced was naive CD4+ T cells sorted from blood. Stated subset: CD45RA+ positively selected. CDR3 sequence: CASSLGVLADSEETQYF. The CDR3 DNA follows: TGCGCCAGCAGCCTGGGGGTATTGGCGGACAGCGAAGAGACCCAGTACTTC.